This T cell receptor (beta chain) emerged from a study of tumor and adjacent non-tumor tissue in lung cancer (dated by TCRdb to 2016 to 2018). Study-level background: Patients with adenocarcinoma (about twelve), squamous cell carcinoma (2) and small cell lung cancer (1) were included in the cohort. Ages among the roughly 15 patients ranged from roughly 31 to 85 years, there were 10 men and 5 women, and disease was at TNM stage I to III. In total, sequencing yielded over 95 million productive TCRbeta reads, which works out to an average of around 4.2 million reads per sample. The study compared bulk TCRbeta repertoires between lung tumor tissue and matched distant non-tumor lung tissue from over 13 lung cancer patients. TCRbeta CDR3 sequencing was performed on 30 to 35 paired specimens, with one tumor sample and one normal lung sample collected per patient. The full study reports these points: The cohort had only roughly 16 patients, and the authors noted that larger samples and more detailed clinical data are needed. Peripheral blood was not sequenced, so blood TCRbeta repertoires were not examined in the lung cancer patients of the study. The top 100 clones accounted for a significantly larger cumulative portion of the repertoire in normal lung than in tumor tissue. TCR diversity was significantly higher in younger patients, and higher tumor TCR diversity was associated with shorter overall and disease-free survival. TCR diversity (inverse Simpson) was significantly higher in tumor than in normal lung tissue (431.37 vs 166.20, P = 0.0075, Mann-Whitney U test). Neither the sequencing platform nor unique molecular identifiers are mentioned in the methods.

The library was generated by multiplex PCR. The sequencer was an Illumina HiSeq 2500. Following protocols modified from ARM-PCR, the researchers constructed TCRbeta libraries through three rounds of nested PCR with primers (Table S4). PCR products of 200-500 bp were gel-excised and purified with the QIAquick gel extraction kit before sequencing. Per the source publication's procedure: Trimmomatic was used to clean the reads, FLASH was used to merge the reads into complete CDR3 sequences, and MiTCR was used to assign the reads to V(D)J germline segments. Clonal diversity was calculated as the inverse Simpson's index using VDJtools. In-frame sequences lacking a premature stop codon were counted as productive reads. TCRdb passed the public sequencing reads through fastp at Q25 and MiXCR, retaining productive beta sequences. For every CDR3 protein sequence, its rows merge into one entry that carries the most common genes and DNA. The V and J calls come from TCRdb's annotation, not from the publication. The sample records approximately 120,000 distinct CDR3 sequences, 66% of which are singletons. Jointly, the top ten make up 9.5% to 15% of the sample.

RNA was isolated from bulk unsorted tissue, and RNA quality was assessed with a NanoDrop ND-1000 and an Agilent 2100. All donors had newly diagnosed lung cancer, had not received prior chemotherapy, and were admitted for thoracic surgery in China between August and November 2014. Patients with previous radiotherapy or chemotherapy, or with another concurrent cancer, were excluded from the study. Surgical tissue pieces of about 1-2.1 cm3 were preserved in RNAlater solution and were kept at -80 degrees C until use. From its cysteine to its phenylalanine, the CDR3 spans 15 amino acids. The CDR3 DNA has 45 bases and is translated from base 1. CDR1 is given as SGHAT and CDR2 as FQNNGV, both from the germline V gene. Note on this clonotype: The antigen it binds to is not known. A read error may produce the germline difference seen at one junction end.

The sample taken for sequencing was lung tumor tissue. The chain uses TRBV11-2 and TRBJ1-1, and possibly TRBD1, on 6 matching bases. The TCR originated in a man under 40 with non-small cell lung cancer. The CDR3 protein: CASSLGQGINTEVFF. DNA sequence: TGTGCCAGCAGCCTAGGTCAGGGGATAAACACTGAAGTTTTCTTT.